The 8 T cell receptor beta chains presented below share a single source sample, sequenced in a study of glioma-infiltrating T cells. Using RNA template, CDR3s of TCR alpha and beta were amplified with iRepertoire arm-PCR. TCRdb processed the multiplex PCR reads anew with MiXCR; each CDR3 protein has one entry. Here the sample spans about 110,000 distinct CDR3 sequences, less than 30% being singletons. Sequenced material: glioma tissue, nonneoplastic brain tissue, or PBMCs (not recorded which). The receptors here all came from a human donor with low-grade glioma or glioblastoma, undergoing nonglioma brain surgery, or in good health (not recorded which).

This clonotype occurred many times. CDR3 nucleotides: TGTGCCAGCAGCGGTATCGATTCTACACCGAGCTCCTACGAGCAGTACTTC. It codes for CASSGIDSTPSSYEQYF. J is TRBJ2-7 and V is TRBV14; no clear D gene. V was clipped by 5 bases and J by 0 bases, with 20 bases between them. CDR3 length: 17 amino acids. Germline lookup yields CDR1 SGHDN and CDR2 FVKESK. Supplemented by reference TRBV14 and TRBJ2-7, the full variable domain reads EAGVTQFPSHSVIEKGQTVTLRCDPISGHDNLYWYRRVMGKEIKFLLHFVKESKQDESGMPNNRFLAERTGGTYSTLKVQPAELEDSGVYFCASSGIDSTPSSYEQYFGPGTRLTVT.

The CDR3 region has the DNA TGTGCCAGCAGATACTCCACCGGGGGAAGCGGAGAAGCTTTCTTT. The encoded protein is CASRYSTGGSGEAFF. The V and J genes are TRBV27 and TRBJ1-1; D is perhaps TRBD1 (5 bases). The CDR3 totals 15 residues. Germline V gene lookup returns CDR1 MNHEY and CDR2 SMNVEV (reference sequence). V was shortened by 6 bases and J by 8 bases, with 22 bases between the two germline ends.

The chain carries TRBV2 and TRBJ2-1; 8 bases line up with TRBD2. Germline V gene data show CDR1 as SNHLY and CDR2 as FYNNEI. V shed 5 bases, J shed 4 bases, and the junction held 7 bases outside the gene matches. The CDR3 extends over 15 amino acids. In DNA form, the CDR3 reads TGTGCCAGCAGTTCCGAGACTAGCGAGTACAATGAGCAGTTCTTC. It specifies CASSSETSEYNEQFF.

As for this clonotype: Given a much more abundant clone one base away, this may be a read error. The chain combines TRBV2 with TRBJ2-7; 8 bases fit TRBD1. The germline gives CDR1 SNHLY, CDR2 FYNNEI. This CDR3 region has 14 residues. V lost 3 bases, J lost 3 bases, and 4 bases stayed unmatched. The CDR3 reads CASSDYGTGYEQYF. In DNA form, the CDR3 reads TGTGCCAGCAGTGACTACGGGACAGGCTACGAGCAGTACTTC.

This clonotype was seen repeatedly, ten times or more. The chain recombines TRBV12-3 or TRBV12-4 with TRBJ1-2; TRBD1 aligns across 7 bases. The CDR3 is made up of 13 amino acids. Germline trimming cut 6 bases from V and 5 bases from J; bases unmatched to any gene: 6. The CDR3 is CASRSGTVYGYTF. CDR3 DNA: TGTGCCAGCAGGTCTGGGACAGTGTATGGCTACACCTTC.

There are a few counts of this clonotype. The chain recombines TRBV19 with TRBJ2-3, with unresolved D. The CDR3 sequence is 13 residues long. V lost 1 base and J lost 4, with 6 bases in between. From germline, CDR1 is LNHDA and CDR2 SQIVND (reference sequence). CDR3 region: CASSIGLADTQYF. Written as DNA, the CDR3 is TGTGCCAGTAGTATAGGACTGGCAGATACGCAGTATTTT.

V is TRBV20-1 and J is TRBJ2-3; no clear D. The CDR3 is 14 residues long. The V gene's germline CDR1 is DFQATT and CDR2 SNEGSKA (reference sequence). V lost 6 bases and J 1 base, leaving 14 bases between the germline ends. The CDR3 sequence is CSASGQTGTDTQYF. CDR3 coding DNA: TGCAGTGCCTCCGGGCAGACGGGCACAGATACGCAGTATTTT.

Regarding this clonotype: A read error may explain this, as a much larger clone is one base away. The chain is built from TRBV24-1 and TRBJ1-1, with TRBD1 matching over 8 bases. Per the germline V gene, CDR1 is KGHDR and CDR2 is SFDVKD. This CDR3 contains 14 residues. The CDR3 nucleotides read TGTGCCACCAATGATTCAACAGGGGGCACTGAAGCTTTCTTT. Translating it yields CATNDSTGGTEAFF.